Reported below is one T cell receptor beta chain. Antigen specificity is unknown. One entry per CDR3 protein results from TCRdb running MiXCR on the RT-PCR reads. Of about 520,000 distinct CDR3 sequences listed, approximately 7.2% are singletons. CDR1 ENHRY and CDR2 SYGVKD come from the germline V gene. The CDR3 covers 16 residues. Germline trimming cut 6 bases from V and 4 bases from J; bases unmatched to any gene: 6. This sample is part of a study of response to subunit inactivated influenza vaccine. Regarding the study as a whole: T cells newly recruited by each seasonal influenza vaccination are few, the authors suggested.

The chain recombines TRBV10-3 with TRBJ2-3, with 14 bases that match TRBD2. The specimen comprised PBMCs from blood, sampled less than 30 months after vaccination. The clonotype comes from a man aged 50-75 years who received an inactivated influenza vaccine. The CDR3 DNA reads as TGTGCCATCAGCCTGACTAGCGGGAGGGCCCCAGATACGCAGTATTTT. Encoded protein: CAISLTSGRAPDTQYF.